The source of this TCR beta chain is a study of OX40 agonist ivuxolimab in advanced cancers. Whole-study context: From 23 to 79 years was the age range, with a mean of approximately 58 years, and around 80% were male. Partial responses were achieved by three patients, one with hepatocellular carcinoma and two with cutaneous melanoma.

Produced via immunoSEQ multiplex PCR; TCRdb's table is partial and in-frame only. Among roughly 56,000 clones listed, roughly 82% were seen once. CDR1 SGHTA and CDR2 FQGNSA come from the germline V gene. The J segment lost 10 bases and the V segment lost 1 base, leaving 3 bases of the junction unmatched. The length of the CDR3 is 14 residues. Whole-study findings and limits: Blood T cells, both CD4+ and CD8+, expanded clonally by week 6 at 0.1 to 3.0 mg/kg.

This clone turned up a few times. Antigen specificity is unknown. The sequence derives from an adult with an advanced solid tumor such as melanoma, head and neck, liver or kidney cancer. This chain links TRBV7-2 with TRBJ1-6; TRBD1 agrees at 8 bases. The sequencing here drew on CD4+ or CD8+ T cells sorted from blood, taken in a trial of the OX40 agonist ivuxolimab. CDR3 sequence: CASSLGDRPSPLHF. CDR3 DNA sequence: TGTGCCAGCAGCTTAGGGGACAGGCCCTCACCCCTCCACTTT.